This T cell receptor (beta chain) was documented in a study of T cells in Graves' hyperthyroidism and ophthalmopathy. Trimming stripped 1 base from V and 0 bases from J, with 10 bases between. The germline gives CDR1 SGHAT, CDR2 FQDESV (reference sequence). The CDR3 extends over 16 amino acids. At least ten counts were recorded for this clonotype. Template material for amplifying TCR beta CDR3 regions consisted of RNA transcripts. First-round RT-PCR targeting the TCR CDR3 was performed with the HTBI primer set. TCRdb re-called the multiplex PCR reads through MiXCR, storing one row per CDR3 protein. The sample yields fewer than 200,000 distinct CDR3 sequences, just under 9.5% seen once.

The sequencing sample was made of blood. This clonotype was sampled from a woman under 30 with Graves' hyperthyroidism that later progressed to Graves' ophthalmopathy. V usage is TRBV11-1 and J usage is TRBJ2-1, with unresolved D. The CDR3 DNA reads as TGTGCCAGCAGCTTAGAACCGGAGAGCTCCTACAATGAGCAGTTCTTC. Its protein is CASSLEPESSYNEQFF.